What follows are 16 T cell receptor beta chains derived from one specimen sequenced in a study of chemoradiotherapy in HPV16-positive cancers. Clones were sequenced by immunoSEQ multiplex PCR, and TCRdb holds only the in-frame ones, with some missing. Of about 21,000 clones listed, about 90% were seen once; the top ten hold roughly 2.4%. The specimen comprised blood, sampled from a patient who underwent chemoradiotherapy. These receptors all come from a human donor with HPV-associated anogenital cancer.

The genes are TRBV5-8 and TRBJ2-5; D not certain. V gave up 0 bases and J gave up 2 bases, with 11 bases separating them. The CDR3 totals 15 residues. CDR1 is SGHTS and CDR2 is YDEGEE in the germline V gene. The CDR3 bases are TGTGCCAGCAGCTTGGGAGACCCTCGACAAGAGACCCAGTACTTC. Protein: CASSLGDPRQETQYF.

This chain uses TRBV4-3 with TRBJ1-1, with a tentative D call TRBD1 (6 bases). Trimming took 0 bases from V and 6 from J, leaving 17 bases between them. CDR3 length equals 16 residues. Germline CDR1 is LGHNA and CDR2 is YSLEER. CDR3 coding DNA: TGCGCCAGCAGCCAAGATCACAGGGTCCGGGGGGCTGAAGCTTTCTTT. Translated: CASSQDHRVRGAEAFF.

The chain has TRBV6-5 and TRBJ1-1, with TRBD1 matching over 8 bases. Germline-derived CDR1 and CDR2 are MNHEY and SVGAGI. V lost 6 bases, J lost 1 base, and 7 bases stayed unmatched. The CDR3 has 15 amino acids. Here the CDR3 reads CASRKSGTGNTEAFF. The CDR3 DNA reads TGTGCCAGCAGGAAATCCGGGACAGGGAACACTGAAGCTTTCTTT.

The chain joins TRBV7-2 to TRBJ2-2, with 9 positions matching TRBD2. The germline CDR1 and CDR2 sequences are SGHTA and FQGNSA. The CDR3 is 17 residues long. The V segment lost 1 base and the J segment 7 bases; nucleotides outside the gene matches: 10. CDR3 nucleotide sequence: TGTGCCAGCAGCTTAGTAGGTGCGGGGGGGCCGGACGGGGAGCTGTTTTTT. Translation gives CASSLVGAGGPDGELFF.

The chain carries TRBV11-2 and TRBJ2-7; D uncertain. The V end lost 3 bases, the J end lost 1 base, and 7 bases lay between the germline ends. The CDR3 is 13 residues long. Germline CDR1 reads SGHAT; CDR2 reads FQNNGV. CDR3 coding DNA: TGTGCCAGCAGCTTTGACTTTTCCTACGAGCAGTACTTC. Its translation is CASSFDFSYEQYF.

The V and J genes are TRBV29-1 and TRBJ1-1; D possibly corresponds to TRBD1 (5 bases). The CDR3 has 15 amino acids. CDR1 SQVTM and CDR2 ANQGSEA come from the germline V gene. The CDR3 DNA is TGCATCCCGGGACCGTGGGAGGGGCTGAACACTGAAGCTTTCTTT. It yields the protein CIPGPWEGLNTEAFF.

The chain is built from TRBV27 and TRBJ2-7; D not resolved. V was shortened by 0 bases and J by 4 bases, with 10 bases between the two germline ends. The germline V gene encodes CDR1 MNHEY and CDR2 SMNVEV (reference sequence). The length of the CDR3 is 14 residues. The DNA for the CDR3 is TGTGCCAGCAGTTTATCCGGAAGCTTATACGAGCAGTACTTC. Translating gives CASSLSGSLYEQYF.

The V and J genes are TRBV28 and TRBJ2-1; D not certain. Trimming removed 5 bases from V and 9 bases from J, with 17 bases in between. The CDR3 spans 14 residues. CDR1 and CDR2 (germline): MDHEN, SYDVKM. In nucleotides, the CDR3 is TGTGCCAGCAGTCTCCAGTTCCGTTGGGGTGAGCAGTTCTTC. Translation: CASSLQFRWGEQFF.

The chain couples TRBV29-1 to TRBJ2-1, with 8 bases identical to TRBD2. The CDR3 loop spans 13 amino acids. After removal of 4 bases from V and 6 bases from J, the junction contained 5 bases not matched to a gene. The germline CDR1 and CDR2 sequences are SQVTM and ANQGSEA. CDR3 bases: TGCAGCGTTGGCGGGAGGTCGGGCAATGAGCAGTTCTTC. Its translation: CSVGGRSGNEQFF.

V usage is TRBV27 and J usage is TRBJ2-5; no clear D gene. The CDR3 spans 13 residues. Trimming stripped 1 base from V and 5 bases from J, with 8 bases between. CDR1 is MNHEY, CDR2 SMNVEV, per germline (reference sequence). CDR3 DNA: TGTGCCAGCAGTTTATATCCCCGGGAGACCCAGTACTTC. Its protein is CASSLYPRETQYF.

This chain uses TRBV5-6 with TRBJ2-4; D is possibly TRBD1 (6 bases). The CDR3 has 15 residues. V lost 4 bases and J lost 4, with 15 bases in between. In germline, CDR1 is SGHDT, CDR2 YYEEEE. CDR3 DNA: TGTGCCAGCAGCCCAACAGGGATACGAAAAAACATTCAGTACTTC. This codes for CASSPTGIRKNIQYF. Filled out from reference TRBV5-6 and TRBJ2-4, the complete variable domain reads DAGVTQSPTHLIKTRGQQVTLRCSPKSGHDTVSWYQQALGQGPQFIFQYYEEEERQRGNFPDRFSGHQFPNYSSELNVNALLLGDSALYLCASSPTGIRKNIQYFGAGTRLSVL.

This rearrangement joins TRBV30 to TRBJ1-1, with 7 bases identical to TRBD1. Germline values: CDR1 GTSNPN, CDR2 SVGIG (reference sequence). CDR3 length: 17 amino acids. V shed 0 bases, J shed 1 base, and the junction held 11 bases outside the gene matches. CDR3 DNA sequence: TGTGCCTGGAGTGTACGAGGTGTTCAGGGGGGGAACACTGAAGCTTTCTTT. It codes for CAWSVRGVQGGNTEAFF.

CDR3 bases: TGTGCCAGCAGCGGGTCGCCCACAGGGGTATTGGCCTACGAGCAGTACTTC. Its protein is CASSGSPTGVLAYEQYF. This chain connects TRBV5-4 to TRBJ2-7; 7 bases are a match to TRBD1. Germline CDR1 reads SGHNT; CDR2 reads YYREEE (reference sequence). The CDR3 is 17 residues long. The V and J ends lost 4 bases and 2 bases, in that order; junction bases with no gene match: 15.

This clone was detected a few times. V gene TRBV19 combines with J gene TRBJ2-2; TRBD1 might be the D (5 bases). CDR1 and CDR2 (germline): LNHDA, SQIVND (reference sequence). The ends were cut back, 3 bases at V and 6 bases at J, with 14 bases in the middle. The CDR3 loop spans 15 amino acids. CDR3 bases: TGTGCCAGTAGTATCGGCCCTGGGGCCGCCGGGGAGCTGTTTTTT. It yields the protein CASSIGPGAAGELFF.

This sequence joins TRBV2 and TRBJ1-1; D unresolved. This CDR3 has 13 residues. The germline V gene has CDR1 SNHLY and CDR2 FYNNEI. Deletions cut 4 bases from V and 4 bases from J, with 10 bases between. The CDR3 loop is CASSGAQSTEAFF. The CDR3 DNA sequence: TGTGCCAGCAGTGGGGCCCAGAGCACTGAAGCTTTCTTT.

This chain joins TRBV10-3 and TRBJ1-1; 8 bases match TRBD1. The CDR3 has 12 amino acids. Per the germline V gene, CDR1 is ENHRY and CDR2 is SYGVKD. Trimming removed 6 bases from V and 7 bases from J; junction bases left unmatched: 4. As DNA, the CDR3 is TGTGCCATCAGGCGACAGGGGATTGAAGCTTTCTTT. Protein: CAIRRQGIEAFF.